Below, one T cell receptor beta chain is given with its context. Time point indicated: peripheral blood 6 weeks after treatment start. This record belongs to a study of PD-L1 blockade in urothelial cancer. Sequenced by immunoSEQ multiplex PCR; TCRdb stores in-frame clones only, minus some. Among about 130,000 clones, 86% were seen once, and the ten largest hold 2.4%. Germline CDR1 MDHEN, CDR2 SYDVKM. V trimming: 6 bases; J trimming: 6 bases; junction bases outside the gene matches: 2. This CDR3 region has 12 residues. This receptor was identified in a man in his fifties or sixties with urothelial cancer. The gene calls are TRBV28 and TRBJ1-5, with 7 bases aligning to TRBD1. This specimen consisted of PBMCs, obtained around atezolizumab (anti-PD-L1) treatment. As DNA, the CDR3 is TGTGCCAGCAGCGAGGGGGCTCAGCCCCAGCATTTT. Protein product: CASSEGAQPQHF.